The rows below give T cell receptor beta chains drawn from one sample of a study of post-analysis software for immune sequencing data. One entry per CDR3 protein results from TCRdb running MiXCR on the PCR reads. In the table there are roughly 620,000 distinct CDR3 sequences, around 44% of which are singletons. What was sequenced was blood. All receptors derive from a girl under 18 with multiple sclerosis. Both conserved end residues are part of each CDR3. D genes are given only for firm matches. The listing skips clone size in some rows; elsewhere it reads once, few, many or a size class.

j_call v_call d_call clone_size cdr3_aa cdr3_nt
TRBJ2-5 TRBV3-1 TRBD1 once CASSGWDRQETQYF TGTGCCAGCAGCGGTTGGGACAGACAAGAGACCCAGTACTTC
TRBJ2-5 TRBV12-3/TRBV12-4 - - CASRRELSQETQYF TGTGCCAGCAGGAGGGAACTAAGCCAAGAGACCCAGTACTTC
TRBJ2-1 TRBV4-2 - - CASSQSVAEDNEQFF TGTGCCAGCAGCCAAAGTGTCGCGGAGGACAATGAGCAGTTCTTC
TRBJ1-2 TRBV6-6 - few CASGAPNYGYTF TGTGCCAGCGGGGCGCCTAACTATGGCTACACCTTC
TRBJ2-7 TRBV29-1 TRBD2 - CSARGLGGSYEQYF TGCAGCGCTAGGGGCCTTGGCGGGAGCTACGAGCAGTACTTC
TRBJ1-4 TRBV6-6 - - CASSLAGEKLFF TGTGCCAGTAGTTTGGCAGGGGAAAAACTGTTTTTT
TRBJ1-1 TRBV7-9 - - CASSLGLGALNTEAFF TGTGCCAGCAGCTTAGGGTTAGGGGCTCTGAACACTGAAGCTTTCTTT
TRBJ1-2 TRBV5-6 - - CASSLVRGRLIDYGYTF TGTGCCAGCAGCTTGGTTAGGGGACGGCTAATTGACTATGGCTACACCTTC
TRBJ2-1 TRBV12-3/TRBV12-4 TRBD1 few CASSLGRGGEQFF TGTGCCAGCAGTTTAGGTCGAGGGGGCGAGCAGTTCTTC
TRBJ1-2 TRBV12-3/TRBV12-4 - few CASSLRAERIRGYTF TGTGCCAGCAGTTTAAGGGCAGAGCGTATAAGAGGCTACACCTTC
TRBJ1-4 TRBV20-1 - few CSAVLQGLSNEKRFF TGCAGTGCTGTTCTACAGGGCCTTTCGAATGAAAAACGGTTTTTT
TRBJ2-7 TRBV7-9 - - CASSPIWYEQYF TGTGCCAGCAGCCCGATATGGTACGAGCAGTACTTC
TRBJ1-1 TRBV12-3/TRBV12-4 - - CASSLRAEVEAFF TGTGCCAGCAGTTTAAGGGCAGAGGTTGAAGCTTTCTTT
TRBJ2-3 TRBV3-1 - few CASSQLEGDTQYF TGTGCCAGCAGCCAATTAGAGGGAGATACGCAGTATTTT
TRBJ2-4 TRBV2 TRBD2 - CASALRTSGRAENIQYF TGTGCCAGTGCCTTAAGGACTAGCGGGAGGGCCGAAAACATTCAGTACTTC
TRBJ2-2 TRBV12-3/TRBV12-4 TRBD1 - CASRLRGQGSGELFF TGTGCCAGCAGGCTCAGGGGACAGGGGTCCGGGGAGCTGTTTTTT
TRBJ2-5 TRBV6-1 - - CASSEVAGTAALEQYF TGTGCCAGCAGTGAAGTCGCGGGGACCGCCGCCTTGGAGCAGTACTTC
TRBJ2-4 TRBV3-1 - once CATDGGAKNIQYF TGTGCCACCGACGGGGGAGCCAAAAACATTCAGTACTTC
TRBJ2-1 TRBV3-1 - - CASSQGCGTYFYNEQFF TGTGCCAGCAGCCAGGGTTGCGGGACCTATTTCTACAATGAGCAGTTCTTC
TRBJ2-5 TRBV7-3 TRBD2 few CASSRASGAQETQYF TGTGCCAGCAGCCGAGCTAGCGGGGCCCAAGAGACCCAGTACTTC
TRBJ2-1 TRBV20-1 TRBD2 - CSARELAGEGNEQFF TGCAGTGCTAGGGAACTAGCGGGAGAGGGCAATGAGCAGTTCTTC
TRBJ2-7 TRBV10-3 TRBD1 - CAISEPGTGGGEQYF TGTGCCATCAGTGAGCCGGGGACAGGGGGCGGCGAGCAGTACTTC
TRBJ2-3 TRBV7-2 TRBD2 - CASSFGIAGATDTQYF TGTGCCAGCAGCTTTGGTATAGCGGGGGCAACAGATACGCAGTATTTT